What follows is one T cell receptor beta chain and its context. Antigen unknown. The sample belongs to a study of T cell responses to AZD1222 COVID-19 vaccine. The study, taken as a whole, reports: Baseline testing showed seropositivity in only six AZD1222 recipients. Reportedly, close to half of spike-specific TCRs are directed against unmutated variant regions. Clonal diversity was possibly underestimated, and white British individuals and females predominated among donors.

The assay was immunoSEQ multiplex PCR, and TCRdb's table has in-frame clones only and misses some. Among 130,000 to 150,000 clones listed, 80% to 95% were seen once. Sequences were derived from peripheral blood, sampled on day 0 of MenACWY control vaccination. This TCR was sampled from an adult in good health.

The CDR3 nucleotides read TGTGCCAGCTCACGGACCGGGACAGATGCCGAAAAACTGTTTTTT. This sequence encodes CASSRTGTDAEKLFF. The genes are TRBV18 and TRBJ1-4; 7 nucleotides agree with TRBD1. Germline trimming cut 4 bases from V and 8 bases from J; bases unmatched to any gene: 10. The CDR3 is 15 residues long. Germline CDR1 is KGHSH and CDR2 is LQKENI.